These 11 T cell receptor beta chains came from one sample sequenced in a study of OX40 agonist ivuxolimab in advanced cancers. Some clones are missing from TCRdb's copy, which holds only in-frame ones; the method was immunoSEQ multiplex PCR. This repertoire shows under 75,000 clones, around 86% found once; its top ten account for 0.6% to 0.8%. The sequencing used CD4+ or CD8+ T cells sorted from blood, collected in a trial of the OX40 agonist ivuxolimab. The receptors here all came from an adult with an advanced solid tumor such as melanoma, head and neck, liver or kidney cancer.

The V gene is TRBV7-2, the J gene TRBJ2-3; TRBD2 aligns across 14 bases. This CDR3 has 18 residues. With V trimmed by 1 base and J by 6 bases, 9 bases remained unmatched. CDR1 SGHTA and CDR2 FQGNSA come from the germline V gene. In nucleotides, the CDR3 is TGTGCCAGCAGCTTAGGGCCACCGGGACTAGCGGGAGCCGATACGCAGTATTTT. Translating gives CASSLGPPGLAGADTQYF.

This clone was seen once. The genes are TRBV19 and TRBJ2-7; tentatively, D is TRBD1 (5 bases). Trimming took off 1 base at V and 0 bases at J, with 7 bases between the two ends. CDR3 length: 14 residues. From germline, CDR1 is LNHDA and CDR2 SQIVND (reference sequence). CDR3 sequence reads: CASSIATASYEQYF. CDR3 DNA sequence: TGTGCCAGTAGTATAGCGACAGCCTCCTACGAGCAGTACTTC.

The chain has TRBV6-5 and TRBJ1-3; D is unclear. CDR3 length: 15 residues. CDR1 is MNHEY and CDR2 is SVGAGI in the germline V gene. V lost 4 bases and J 0 bases, leaving 10 bases between the germline ends. The CDR3 here is CASSSGRGSGNTIYF. The CDR3 DNA follows: TGTGCCAGCAGTTCCGGACGGGGCTCTGGAAACACCATATATTTT.

DNA of the CDR3: TGTGCCAGCAGCTCCCCAAGTAGCGGCGTTCTGGGCCAGTACTTC. Translated, it gives CASSSPSSGVLGQYF. The V call is TRBV7-2, the J call TRBJ2-5, with D possibly TRBD2 on 6 matching bases. Germline-derived CDR1 and CDR2 are SGHTA and FQGNSA. V lost 4 bases, J lost 10 bases, and 22 bases lay in between. CDR3 size: 15 residues.

The CDR3 coding sequence is TGCGCCAGCAGCGTGAGGTCCCGGCCAGATACGCAGTATTTT. Translated: CASSVRSRPDTQYF. This chain uses TRBV4-3 with TRBJ2-3; D not resolved. From germline, CDR1 is LGHNA and CDR2 YSLEER. The V end lost 5 bases, the J end lost 4 bases, and 13 bases lay between the germline ends. The CDR3 spans 14 residues.

The rearrangement uses TRBV5-1 and TRBJ2-3, with 10 bases identical to TRBD2. The V segment lost 3 bases and the J segment 3 bases; nucleotides outside the gene matches: 4. Per the germline V gene, CDR1 is SGHRS and CDR2 is YFSETQ. The CDR3 spans 15 residues. In DNA form, the CDR3 reads TGCGCCAGCAGCTCAACGACTAGCGGGACAGATACGCAGTATTTT. Translated: CASSSTTSGTDTQYF.

V is TRBV5-1 and J is TRBJ2-6; 9 bases are a match to TRBD2. The trim removed 3 bases at V and 0 bases at J, leaving 4 bases unmatched. The CDR3 loop spans 17 amino acids. Germline lookup yields CDR1 SGHRS and CDR2 YFSETQ. CDR3 coding DNA: TGCGCCAGCAGCTCTAGCGGGACCAACTCTGGGGCCAACGTCCTGACTTTC. The encoded protein is CASSSSGTNSGANVLTF.

This chain joins TRBV5-4 and TRBJ1-2, with no clear D. The CDR3 is made up of 14 amino acids. Germline V gene sequence: CDR1 SGHNT, CDR2 YYREEE (reference sequence). The V end was cut by 2 bases, the J end by 8 bases, with 16 bases between. Here the CDR3 reads CASSLVGDAPGYTF. CDR3 nucleotides: TGTGCCAGCAGCTTAGTAGGAGATGCCCCAGGCTACACCTTC.

The CDR3 DNA sequence: TGTGCCAGCAGGCGCCCGGGACTAGCCAATGATACCTCGCAGTTCTTC. Protein sequence: CASRRPGLANDTSQFF. The chain employs TRBV7-2 and TRBJ2-1, with 9 bases lining up with TRBD2. V shed 6 bases, J shed 12 bases, and the junction held 18 bases outside the gene matches. In germline, CDR1 is SGHTA, CDR2 FQGNSA. The CDR3 contains 16 residues. Looking up the rest from reference TRBV7-2 and TRBJ2-1 gives the full variable domain: GAGVSQSPSNKVTEKGKDVELRCDPISGHTALYWYRQSLGQGLEFLIYFQGNSAPDKSGLPSDRFSAERTGGSVSTLTIQRTQQEDSAVYLCASRRPGLANDTSQFFGPGTRLTVL.

The rearrangement joins TRBV6-6 to TRBJ1-4; 7 nucleotides align to TRBD1. The V gene's germline CDR1 is MNHNY and CDR2 SVGAGI (reference sequence). V lost 6 bases to trimming and J lost 7 bases; unmatched junction nucleotides: 8. CDR3 length: 14 amino acids. The CDR3, as DNA: TGTGCCAGCAGCCAACAGGGGAGGGCTGAAAAACTGTTTTTT. Translation: CASSQQGRAEKLFF.

The chain combines TRBV10-3 with TRBJ1-1; 7 bases line up with TRBD1. This CDR3 is 13 amino acids long. Trimming removed 6 bases from V and 4 bases from J; junction bases left unmatched: 5. In germline, CDR1 is ENHRY, CDR2 SYGVKD. This CDR3 is CAIRQGSGTEAFF. DNA for the CDR3: TGTGCCATCAGACAGGGGTCTGGCACTGAAGCTTTCTTT.